The subject of this entry is one T cell receptor (beta chain). Residents of 24 US areas, aged about 18 to 95 years, made up the participants. Allocation to cohorts depended on clinical history reported by the participants. Deletions cut 1 base from V and 7 bases from J, with 11 bases between. CDR1 is SGHAT, CDR2 FQNNGV, per germline. This CDR3 has 14 amino acids. In the authors' workflow: Nucleated cell counts were estimated from reference gene primer amplification. The assay was immunoSEQ multiplex PCR, and TCRdb's table has in-frame clones only and misses some. Clone size and the V and J calls come from that table; the DNA yielded D and trimming. The sample lists approximately 300,000 clones, around 90% occurring once. The sample belongs to a study of blood T cell repertoires in COVID-19. For the study at large: The United States, Italy and Spain supplied acute and convalescent COVID-19 samples.

The source of this sequence is a woman under 30 with acute COVID-19. The chain couples TRBV11-2 to TRBJ1-5; possible D gene TRBD1, 6 bases. The sample comprised PBMCs or T cells enriched from blood (not recorded which). CDR3 bases: TGTGCCAGCAGCTTAGCCCCAGGGGTCCAGCCCCAGCATTTT. Translated, it gives CASSLAPGVQPQHF.